The 3 T cell receptor beta chains given below trace back to one sample, sequenced in a study of blood T cell repertoires in COVID-19. Using immunoSEQ multiplex PCR, the repertoire was profiled, and TCRdb retains in-frame clones only, with some absent. Of about 150,000 clones in the sample, 85% to 95% were seen once. Sample: peripheral blood. All receptors come from a man aged 45 to 65 with acute or convalescent COVID-19.

The chain couples TRBV19 to TRBJ1-1, with D perhaps TRBD1 (6 bases). Germline-derived CDR1 and CDR2 are LNHDA and SQIVND (reference sequence). This CDR3 spans 16 amino acids. The V and J ends lost 3 bases and 4 bases respectively, with 18 bases between them. The CDR3 sequence: CASSMPLGRGATEAFF. DNA of the CDR3: TGTGCCAGTAGTATGCCCCTGGGGCGGGGGGCCACTGAAGCTTTCTTT.

This sequence joins TRBV11-2 and TRBJ2-7; TRBD2 matches at 13 bases. The CDR3 extends over 17 amino acids. V shed 0 bases, J shed 6 bases, and the junction held 8 bases outside the gene matches. Looked up from germline, CDR1 is SGHAT and CDR2 is FQNNGV. The CDR3 loop is CASSLDVGLAGSTEQYV. In DNA form, the CDR3 reads TGTGCCAGCAGCTTAGATGTGGGACTAGCGGGGAGTACCGAGCAGTACGTC.

This chain uses TRBV10-3 with TRBJ1-3, with D possibly matching TRBD1 (6 bases). The V end was cut by 4 bases, the J end by 4 bases, with 11 bases between. Germline assignment: CDR1 ENHRY and CDR2 SYGVKD. This CDR3 spans 14 amino acids. The CDR3 spells CAISVGGQGNTIYF. The CDR3 nucleotides are TGTGCCATCAGTGTCGGGGGGCAGGGAAACACCATATATTTT.